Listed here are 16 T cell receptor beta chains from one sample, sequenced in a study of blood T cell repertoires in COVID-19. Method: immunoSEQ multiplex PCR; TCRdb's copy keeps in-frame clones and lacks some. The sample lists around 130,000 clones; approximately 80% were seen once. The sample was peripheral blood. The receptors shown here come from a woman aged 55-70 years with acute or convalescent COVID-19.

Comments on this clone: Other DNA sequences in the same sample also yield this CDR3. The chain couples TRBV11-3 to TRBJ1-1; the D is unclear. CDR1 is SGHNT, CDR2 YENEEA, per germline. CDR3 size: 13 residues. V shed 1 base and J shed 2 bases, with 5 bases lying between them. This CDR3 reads CASSLGGNTEAFF. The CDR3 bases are TGTGCCAGCAGCTTAGGCGGTAACACTGAAGCTTTCTTT.

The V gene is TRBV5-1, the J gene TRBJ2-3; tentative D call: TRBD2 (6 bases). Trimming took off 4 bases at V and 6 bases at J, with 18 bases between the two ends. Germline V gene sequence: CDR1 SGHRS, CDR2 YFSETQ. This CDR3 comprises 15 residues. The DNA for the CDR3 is TGCGCCAGCAGCAGAGGATTGGGGGGTTTGGATACGCAGTATTTT. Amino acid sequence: CASSRGLGGLDTQYF.

The CDR3 reads CASRSTGNYGYTF. CDR3 DNA: TGTGCCAGCAGGTCGACAGGGAACTATGGCTACACCTTC. The chain employs TRBV5-6 and TRBJ1-2, with 7 positions matching TRBD1. The CDR3 contains 13 residues. The junction had 3 bases not matched to a gene; V was cut back by 5 bases and J by 2 bases. CDR1 is SGHDT, CDR2 YYEEEE, per germline. Complete variable domain (other parts from reference TRBV5-6 and TRBJ1-2): DAGVTQSPTHLIKTRGQQVTLRCSPKSGHDTVSWYQQALGQGPQFIFQYYEEEERQRGNFPDRFSGHQFPNYSSELNVNALLLGDSALYLCASRSTGNYGYTFGSGTRLTVV.

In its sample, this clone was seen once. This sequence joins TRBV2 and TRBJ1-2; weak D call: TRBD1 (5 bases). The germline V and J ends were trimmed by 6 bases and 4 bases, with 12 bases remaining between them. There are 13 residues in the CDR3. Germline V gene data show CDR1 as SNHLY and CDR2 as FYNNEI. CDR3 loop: CASSPQGVYGYTF. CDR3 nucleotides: TGTGCCAGCAGCCCACAAGGGGTCTATGGCTACACCTTC.

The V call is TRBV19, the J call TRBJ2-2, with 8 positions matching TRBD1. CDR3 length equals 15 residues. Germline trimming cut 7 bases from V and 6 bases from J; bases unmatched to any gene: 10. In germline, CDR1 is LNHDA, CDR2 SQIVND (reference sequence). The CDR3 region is CASKSGQGAAGELFF. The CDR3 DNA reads TGTGCCAGTAAATCAGGGCAGGGGGCGGCCGGGGAGCTGTTTTTT.

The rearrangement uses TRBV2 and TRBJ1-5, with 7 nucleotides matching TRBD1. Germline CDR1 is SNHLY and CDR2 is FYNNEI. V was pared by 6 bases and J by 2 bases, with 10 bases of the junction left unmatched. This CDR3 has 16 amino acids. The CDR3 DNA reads TGTGCCAGCAGCAACCCTGTCAGGGGGGGCAATCAGCCCCAGCATTTT. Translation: CASSNPVRGGNQPQHF.

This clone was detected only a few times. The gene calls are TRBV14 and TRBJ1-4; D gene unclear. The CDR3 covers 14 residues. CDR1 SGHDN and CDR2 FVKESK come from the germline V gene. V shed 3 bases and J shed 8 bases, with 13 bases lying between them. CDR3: CASSHLIRAEKLFF. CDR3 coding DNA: TGTGCCAGCAGCCATCTCATTAGAGCAGAAAAACTGTTTTTT.

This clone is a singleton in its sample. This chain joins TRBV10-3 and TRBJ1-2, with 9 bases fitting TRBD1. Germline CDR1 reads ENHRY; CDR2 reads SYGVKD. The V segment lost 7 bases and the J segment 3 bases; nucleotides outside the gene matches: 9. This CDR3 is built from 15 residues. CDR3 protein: CAITRQGVPDYGYTF. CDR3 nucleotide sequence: TGTGCCATCACCAGACAGGGGGTTCCGGACTATGGCTACACCTTC.

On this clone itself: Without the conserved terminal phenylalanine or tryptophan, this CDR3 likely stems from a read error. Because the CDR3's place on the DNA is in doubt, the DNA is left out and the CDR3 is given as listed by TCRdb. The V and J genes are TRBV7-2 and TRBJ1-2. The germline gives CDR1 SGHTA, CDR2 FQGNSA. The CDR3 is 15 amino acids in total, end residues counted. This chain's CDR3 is CASSLAGGQPPTFSL.

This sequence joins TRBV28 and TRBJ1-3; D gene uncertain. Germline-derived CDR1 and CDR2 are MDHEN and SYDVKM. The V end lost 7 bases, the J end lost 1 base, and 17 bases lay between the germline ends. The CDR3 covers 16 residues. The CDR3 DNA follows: TGTGCCAGCAATGAGTATCCTGGTATTTCTGGAAACACCATATATTTT. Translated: CASNEYPGISGNTIYF.

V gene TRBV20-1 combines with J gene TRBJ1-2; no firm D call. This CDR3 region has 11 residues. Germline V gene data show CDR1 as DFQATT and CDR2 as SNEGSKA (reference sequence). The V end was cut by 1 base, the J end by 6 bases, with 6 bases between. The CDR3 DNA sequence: TGCAGTGCTAGAGGAGACAATGGCTACACCTTC. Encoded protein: CSARGDNGYTF.

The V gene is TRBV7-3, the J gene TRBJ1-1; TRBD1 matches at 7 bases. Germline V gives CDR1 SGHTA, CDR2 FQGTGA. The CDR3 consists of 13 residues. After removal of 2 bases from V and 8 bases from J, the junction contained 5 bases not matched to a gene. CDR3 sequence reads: CASSLGGTAEAFF. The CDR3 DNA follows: TGTGCCAGCAGCTTAGGGGGGACAGCCGAAGCTTTCTTT.

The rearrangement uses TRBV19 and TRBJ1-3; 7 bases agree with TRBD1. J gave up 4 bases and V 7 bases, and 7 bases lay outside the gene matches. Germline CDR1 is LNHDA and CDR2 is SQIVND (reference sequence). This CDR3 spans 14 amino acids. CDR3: CASIQGGGGNTIYF. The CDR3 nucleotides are TGTGCCAGTATCCAAGGGGGCGGCGGAAACACCATATATTTT.

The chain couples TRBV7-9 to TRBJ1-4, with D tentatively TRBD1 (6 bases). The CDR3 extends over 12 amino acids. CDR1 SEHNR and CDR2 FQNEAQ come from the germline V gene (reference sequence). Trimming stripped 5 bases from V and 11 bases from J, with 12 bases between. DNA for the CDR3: TGTGCCAGCAGCCAGAGGGGGGGGAAACTGTTTTTT. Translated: CASSQRGGKLFF.

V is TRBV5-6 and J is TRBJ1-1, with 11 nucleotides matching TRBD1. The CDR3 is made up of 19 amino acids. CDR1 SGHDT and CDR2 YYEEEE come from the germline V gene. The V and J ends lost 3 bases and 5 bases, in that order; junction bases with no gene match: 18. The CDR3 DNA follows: TGTGCCAGCAGCTGCGAAACCGGGACAGGGGGTTGTGTTCGGACTGAAGCTTTCTTT. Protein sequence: CASSCETGTGGCVRTEAFF.

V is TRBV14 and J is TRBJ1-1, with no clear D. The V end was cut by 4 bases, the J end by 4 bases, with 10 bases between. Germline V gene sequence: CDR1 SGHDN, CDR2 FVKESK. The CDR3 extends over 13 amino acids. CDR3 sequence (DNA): TGTGCCAGCAGCCGGTCAGGTGGCACTGAAGCTTTCTTT. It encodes CASSRSGGTEAFF.